This T cell receptor (beta chain) was recovered during a study of neurological immune-mediated disorders. Study-wide results and caveats: None of the CDR3 amino acid sequences found in expanded clones was shared across subjects. This suggests that the TCR-beta repertoires were private in all groups. The greatest TCR clonal expansion appeared in HTLV-1-associated myelopathy and the smallest, falling below healthy controls, in multiple sclerosis.

Time point here: technical triplicate 2. PBMCs stored at -80 C, numbering 2 million, were the origin of the unsorted libraries. 5'RACE with 10-nucleotide random UMIs produced the cDNA. TCRdb fed the 5' RACE reads into MiXCR, producing one record per CDR3 protein. The sample has about 59,000 distinct CDR3 sequences; 24% are singletons. This clonotype was detected many times. Its antigen is as yet unknown. The source is a man aged 60-69 years with HTLV-1-associated myelopathy (HAM/TSP). The sequenced sample consisted of PBMCs.

The DNA of the CDR3 is TGTGCCAGCAGTGAACCTAGGGGGACACCGAGAACAGATACGCAGTATTTT. Amino acids: CASSEPRGTPRTDTQYF. The chain uses TRBV25-1 and TRBJ2-3; maybe TRBD1 (6 bases). The germline CDR1 and CDR2 sequences are MGHDK and SYGVNS. V gave up 2 bases and J gave up 3 bases, with 18 bases separating them. The CDR3 covers 17 residues.